This T cell receptor beta chain was identified during a study of Tregs in tolerant kidney transplant recipients. Concerning this clone: Its specificity is not known.

Study observations and caveats: Activated donor B cell expansion appeared to reveal the most relevant donor-specific TCRbeta repertoire. The small number of patients limits these findings pending further validation. Tolerant patients' donor-specific Tregs expanded beyond overall Tregs, suggesting antigen-driven growth.

The assay was immunoSEQ multiplex PCR, and TCRdb's table has in-frame clones only and misses some. The table records about 100,000 clones, approximately 93% of them present only once. This CDR3 has 16 amino acids. V gave up 4 bases and J gave up 4 bases, with 21 bases separating them. Per the germline V gene, CDR1 is SGHRS and CDR2 is YFSETQ. The chain is built from TRBV5-1 and TRBJ2-7; TRBD1 might be the D (6 bases). This receptor was obtained from a human donor who received a combined kidney and bone marrow transplant. The sequenced sample was CD4+ T cells from blood, obtained before the transplant. Here the CDR3 reads CASSTFPGVELYEQYF. DNA for the CDR3: TGCGCCAGCAGCACTTTCCCAGGGGTTGAATTATACGAGCAGTACTTC.